These 11 T cell receptor beta chains came from one sample sequenced in a study of molecular identifiers for immune sequencing clone quantification. In TCRdb, the PCR reads were re-called with MiXCR into one record per CDR3 protein. In the table there are some 65,000 distinct CDR3 sequences, roughly 20% of which are singletons. The source material was naive CD8+ T cells from blood, with Jurkat cell RNA spiked in. Described subset: FACS-sorted CD8+CD4-CCR7+CD45RA+ naive T cells. All receptors come from a human donor in good health. Some libraries in this study had Jurkat cell RNA spiked in.

This clonotype was detected only a few times. This may arise from a read error, as a much more abundant clone is one base away. The CDR3 reads CSATSGLRQETQHF. Written as DNA, the CDR3 is TGCAGTGCTACGAGCGGGCTGAGACAAGAGACCCAGCACTTC. The chain employs TRBV20-1 and TRBJ2-5; D perhaps matches TRBD2 (6 bases). The germline CDR1 and CDR2 sequences are DFQATT and SNEGSKA (reference sequence). The CDR3 totals 14 residues.

This clonotype showed up just a few times. V gene TRBV6-4 combines with J gene TRBJ2-2, with D tentatively TRBD1 (6 bases). The V and J ends lost 8 bases and 2 bases respectively, with 9 bases between them. Germline CDR1 MRHNA, CDR2 SNTAGT. The CDR3 is 13 amino acids. CDR3 amino acids: CASRDINTGELFF. CDR3 nucleotide sequence: TGTGCCAGCCGGGACATAAACACCGGGGAGCTGTTTTTT.

In its sample, this clonotype was seen a few times. Just one base apart from a much larger clone, this may be a read error. The chain uses TRBV20-1 and TRBJ2-1; weak D call: TRBD2 (5 bases). The CDR3 extends over 17 amino acids. CDR1 is DFQATT and CDR2 is SNEGSKA in the germline V gene (reference sequence). V was trimmed by 0 bases and J by 5 bases, leaving 20 bases between them. The CDR3 DNA reads as TGCAGTGCTAGAGATCCTTCTTTGCGGGTAGCCAACAATGAGCAGTTCTTC. Its protein product is CSARDPSLRVANNEQFF.

In regard to this clonotype: A read error may be the cause here, since a much bigger clone is one base away. V usage is TRBV5-4 and J usage is TRBJ2-1; 7 bases match TRBD2. Germline CDR1 SGHNT, CDR2 YYREEE (reference sequence). There are 12 residues in the CDR3. CDR3 sequence: CATSGAVNEQFF. Here the CDR3 DNA reads TGTGCCACCAGCGGGGCGGTGAATGAGCAGTTCTTC.

The genes are TRBV9 and TRBJ2-1; weak D call: TRBD2 (6 bases). This CDR3 region has 14 residues. Germline values: CDR1 SGDLS, CDR2 YYNGEE. The V end was cut by 1 base, the J end by 9 bases, with 14 bases between. For the CDR3, the DNA is TGTGCCAGCAGCGTATGGCGGGAAAACAGTGAGCAGTTCTTC. It is translated as CASSVWRENSEQFF.

Details on this clonotype: Germline is not matched at one junction end, which may reflect a read error. The rearrangement joins TRBV5-3 to TRBJ2-1, with 9 bases that match TRBD1. TRBV5-3 is treated as an ORF (open reading frame) with a function not yet certain. CDR3 length equals 15 residues. CDR3 in DNA: TGTGCCAGCAGCTCCGGGACAGGGCGTAGGAATGAGCAGTTCTTC. Translating it yields CASSSGTGRRNEQFF.

This clonotype appeared a single time. A much larger clonotype is one base distant, so this may be a read error. Because the CDR3 is missing its conserved closing phenylalanine or tryptophan, this is likely a read error. The chain has TRBV28 and TRBJ1-1, with D hard to call. Per germline, CDR1 MDHEN and CDR2 SYDVKM. V lost 2 bases and J 6 bases, leaving 4 bases between the germline ends. The CDR3 is 11 residues long. CDR3 coding DNA: TGTGCCAGCAGTTTAGTGGCTGAAGCTTTCCTT. This encodes CASSLVAEAFL.

Ten or more counts support this clonotype. This sequence joins TRBV20-1 and TRBJ2-2; 10 bases fit TRBD2. The V gene's germline CDR1 is DFQATT and CDR2 SNEGSKA (reference sequence). V shed 1 base and J 4 bases; nucleotides not matched to a gene: 6. The CDR3 loop spans 16 amino acids. DNA of the CDR3: TGCAGTGCTAGAGCTCTGAGCGGGGGGGGCACCGGGGAGCTGTTTTTT. Its translation is CSARALSGGGTGELFF.

This clonotype was picked up many times. The chain recombines TRBV6-5 with TRBJ1-4; no definite D call. Germline CDR1 reads MNHEY; CDR2 reads SVGAGI. The CDR3 runs to 16 residues. V was pared by 6 bases and J by 10 bases, with 24 bases between. CDR3 sequence: CASSPALAGQLVKLFF. CDR3 DNA sequence: TGTGCCAGCAGCCCCGCACTCGCCGGGCAGTTAGTAAAACTGTTTTTT.

This clonotype was observed at least ten times. The genes are TRBV12-3 or TRBV12-4 and TRBJ2-6; D not certain. This CDR3 has 13 amino acids. V was trimmed by 6 bases and J by 4 bases, leaving 7 bases between them. CDR3 DNA sequence: TGTGCCAGCAGGGTGAGCGGGGCCAACGTCCTGACTTTC. Translating gives CASRVSGANVLTF.

This clonotype has just a few counts. The rearrangement uses TRBV12-3 or TRBV12-4 and TRBJ2-7, with D possibly being TRBD1 or TRBD2 (5 bases each). The CDR3 spans 14 residues. Trimming cost V 3 bases and J 2 bases, with 11 bases left between them. In DNA, the CDR3 is TGTGCCAGCAGTTTCGCAGGGAGCGCCTACGAGCAGTACTTC. Protein: CASSFAGSAYEQYF.